Below, 22 T cell receptor beta chains from the same sample are listed, as sequenced in a study of blood T cell repertoires in COVID-19. The data were produced by immunoSEQ multiplex PCR, yet TCRdb's version contains in-frame clones alone and is incomplete. The data show fewer than 250,000 clones, 70% to 90% seen once. Sequencing input: PBMCs or T cells enriched from blood (not recorded which). Source of these receptors: a woman aged 40 to 55 in a cohort exposed to, infected with or recovered from COVID-19 (not recorded which).

The V gene is TRBV30, the J gene TRBJ2-7; 7 bases are a match to TRBD1. The CDR3 extends over 13 amino acids. Trimming removed 4 bases from V and 12 bases from J; junction bases left unmatched: 15. Germline V gene data show CDR1 as GTSNPN and CDR2 as SVGIG (reference sequence). The CDR3, as DNA: TGTGCCTGGACCCAGACAGGGCCCATACCCCGGTACTTC. Protein product: CAWTQTGPIPRYF.

This sequence joins TRBV2 and TRBJ1-2; D not certain. Trimming stripped 7 bases from V and 3 bases from J, with 9 bases between. Germline V lookup: CDR1 SNHLY, CDR2 FYNNEI. CDR3 length: 12 residues. In nucleotides, the CDR3 is TGTGCCAGCACCCGGGAAGACTATGGCTACACCTTC. It is translated as CASTREDYGYTF. Combining the CDR3 with reference TRBV2 and TRBJ1-2 gives the whole variable domain EPEVTQTPSHQVTQMGQEVILRCVPISNHLYFYWYRQILGQKVEFLVSFYNNEISEKSEIFDDQFSVERPDGSNFTLKIRSTKLEDSAMYFCASTREDYGYTFGSGTRLTVV.

In its sample, this clone was seen once. V gene TRBV27 combines with J gene TRBJ2-4, with a possible D match to TRBD2 (5 bases). This CDR3 has 16 residues. Germline V CDR1 and CDR2: MNHEY, SMNVEV (reference sequence). Trimming pared 0 bases from V and 4 bases from J, leaving 13 bases between. The CDR3 spells CASSLSGGGLKNIQYF. The CDR3 DNA sequence: TGTGCCAGCAGTTTATCGGGCGGAGGATTAAAAAACATTCAGTACTTC.

This chain joins TRBV5-4 and TRBJ2-3, with 9 bases lining up with TRBD1. J lost 3 bases, V lost 5 bases, and 10 bases had no gene match. This CDR3 contains 16 residues. Germline V gives CDR1 SGHNT, CDR2 YYREEE (reference sequence). In nucleotides, the CDR3 is TGTGCCAGCAGACCCCCCGGACAGGGGAGGACAGATACGCAGTATTTT. This gives the protein CASRPPGQGRTDTQYF.

The chain links TRBV28 to TRBJ1-6; TRBD1 matches at 7 bases. CDR3 length: 15 amino acids. V was clipped by 2 bases and J by 11 bases; unmatched bases: 9. CDR1 and CDR2 from the germline V gene are MDHEN and SYDVKM. The CDR3 DNA follows: TGTGCCAGCAGTTTAGGGAACAGGGGTAGTCCACCCCTCCACTTT. It yields the protein CASSLGNRGSPPLHF.

This clone was detected only a few times. DNA for the CDR3: TGTGCCAGCTCGACAGGGGTGGTTACTGAAGCTTTCTTT. Amino acid sequence: CASSTGVVTEAFF. The genes are TRBV6-5 and TRBJ1-1; 8 bases are shared with TRBD1. V shed 8 bases and J 5 bases; nucleotides not matched to a gene: 7. The V gene's germline CDR1 is MNHEY and CDR2 SVGAGI. The CDR3 has 13 residues.

The chain employs TRBV4-1 and TRBJ1-5, with TRBD1 identical over 8 bases. CDR3 size: 14 residues. Germline V gene data show CDR1 as MGHRA and CDR2 as YSYEKL. V gave up 4 bases and J gave up 2 bases; unmatched junction bases: 1. This CDR3 reads CASSPGQGNQPQHF. The CDR3 DNA is TGCGCCAGCAGCCCGGGACAGGGCAATCAGCCCCAGCATTTT.

This sequence joins TRBV2 and TRBJ1-2, with D perhaps matching TRBD1 (6 bases). CDR3 length: 13 amino acids. Trimming stripped 6 bases from V and 4 bases from J, with 12 bases between. The germline CDR1 and CDR2 sequences are SNHLY and FYNNEI. In DNA, the CDR3 is TGTGCCAGCAGCGCACAGGGCCCCTATGGCTACACCTTC. Protein product: CASSAQGPYGYTF.

The chain is built from TRBV6-5 and TRBJ2-1; 7 bases match TRBD2. The CDR3 runs 15 residues. In germline, CDR1 is MNHEY, CDR2 SVGAGI. V lost 2 bases and J lost 9; bases outside the gene matches: 10. CDR3 sequence: CASSYLQRGGSEQFF. As DNA, the CDR3 is TGTGCCAGCAGTTACCTCCAACGCGGGGGTTCTGAGCAGTTCTTC.

The V and J genes are TRBV18 and TRBJ1-1, with TRBD1 matching 7 bases. The CDR3 extends over 17 amino acids. V was clipped by 6 bases and J by 3 bases; unmatched bases: 16. The germline CDR1 and CDR2 sequences are KGHSH and LQKENI. The CDR3 nucleotides read TGTGCCAGCTCTCAGAGACAGGGCCGGGGGTCCGACACTGAAGCTTTCTTT. Its translation: CASSQRQGRGSDTEAFF.

The chain recombines TRBV28 with TRBJ1-5; no reliable D call. CDR3 length: 13 residues. Trimming pared 10 bases from V and 0 bases from J, leaving 10 bases between. Germline V gene lookup returns CDR1 MDHEN and CDR2 SYDVKM. This CDR3 reads CATQEGSNQPQHF. The CDR3 region has the DNA TGTGCCACCCAAGAGGGTAGCAATCAGCCCCAGCATTTT.

The chain carries TRBV4-3 and TRBJ2-1, with a possible D match to TRBD2 (6 bases). Germline values: CDR1 LGHNA, CDR2 YSLEER. V dropped 0 bases and J dropped 3 bases, with 12 bases sitting between them. CDR3 length: 16 amino acids. CDR3 amino acids: CASSQDPGEIYNEQFF. The CDR3 region has the DNA TGCGCCAGCAGCCAAGATCCGGGGGAAATCTACAATGAGCAGTTCTTC.

This chain connects TRBV4-1 to TRBJ1-2; D remains ambiguous. The CDR3 sequence is 15 residues long. Germline V lookup: CDR1 MGHRA, CDR2 YSYEKL. The V and J ends lost 2 bases and 8 bases respectively, with 18 bases between them. The CDR3 is CASSQLMYASEGYTF. DNA of the CDR3: TGCGCCAGCAGCCAATTAATGTACGCTAGCGAGGGCTACACCTTC.

The chain links TRBV28 to TRBJ1-2, with a weak D call TRBD1 (5 bases). Germline values: CDR1 MDHEN, CDR2 SYDVKM. The CDR3 sequence is 12 residues long. With 5 bases removed from V and 8 bases from J, the gap between germline ends came to 12 bases. CDR3 DNA: TGTGCCAGCAGTCAACTGCAGGGAGGCTACACCTTC. This sequence encodes CASSQLQGGYTF.

This chain connects TRBV29-1 to TRBJ1-5; 10 nucleotides line up with TRBD1. The CDR3 covers 14 residues. Trimming removed 4 bases from V and 7 bases from J; junction bases left unmatched: 7. Germline V gene lookup returns CDR1 SQVTM and CDR2 ANQGSEA. CDR3 loop: CSVGGQGMEQPQHF. The CDR3 nucleotides are TGCAGCGTTGGGGGACAGGGGATGGAGCAGCCCCAGCATTTT.

The chain is built from TRBV4-2 and TRBJ1-4; D ambiguous. The germline V gene has CDR1 LGHNA and CDR2 YNFKEQ. The V end was cut by 4 bases, the J end by 2 bases, with 8 bases between. The length of the CDR3 is 14 residues. The CDR3 loop reads CASSPFRTNEKLFF. The DNA of the CDR3 is TGTGCCAGCAGCCCTTTTCGTACTAATGAAAAACTGTTTTTT.

This chain links TRBV5-1 with TRBJ1-4; D is unclear. The germline V and J ends were trimmed by 4 bases and 6 bases, with 16 bases remaining between them. CDR3 length equals 15 residues. Germline loops: CDR1 SGHRS, CDR2 YFSETQ. The CDR3 DNA sequence: TGCGCCAGCAGCCCTGGTCTTAGTTTTCATGAAAAACTGTTTTTT. Residues: CASSPGLSFHEKLFF.

This clone occurred once. The rearrangement joins TRBV27 to TRBJ1-2; D ambiguous. In germline, CDR1 is MNHEY, CDR2 SMNVEV (reference sequence). CDR3 size: 13 residues. Deletions cut 6 bases from V and 5 bases from J, with 13 bases between. The DNA of the CDR3 is TGTGCCAGCAGACCCCGGCGGGAATATGGCTACACCTTC. Its translation: CASRPRREYGYTF.

The rearrangement joins TRBV12-3 or TRBV12-4 to TRBJ1-1; D is undetermined. Between the trimmed V and J ends, which lost 4 bases and 4 bases, there was a span of 4 bases. The CDR3 spans 11 residues. CDR3 protein: CASSYRTEAFF. The CDR3 DNA follows: TGTGCCAGCAGTTATCGCACTGAAGCTTTCTTT.

The CDR3 DNA reads as TGTGCCAGCAGCTTAGAATCCTTGGCGGGATCGTGGGATACGCAGTATTTT. The encoded protein is CASSLESLAGSWDTQYF. The chain couples TRBV13 to TRBJ2-3; TRBD2 is a possible D gene (6 bases). This CDR3 has 17 residues. Germline-derived CDR1 and CDR2 are PRHDT and FYEKMQ (reference sequence). V lost 1 base to trimming and J lost 6 bases, with 20 bases between them. Based on the CDR3 plus reference TRBV13 and TRBJ2-3, the full variable domain is AAGVIQSPRHLIKEKRETATLKCYPIPRHDTVYWYQQGPGQDPQFLISFYEKMQSDKGSIPDRFSAQQFSDYHSELNMSSLELGDSALYFCASSLESLAGSWDTQYFGPGTRLTVL.

This chain connects TRBV27 to TRBJ2-3; weak D call: TRBD1 (5 bases). Trimming shortened V by 6 bases and J by 5 bases, and 9 bases separated the two germline ends. CDR3 size: 12 residues. Germline CDR1 reads MNHEY; CDR2 reads SMNVEV (reference sequence). The CDR3 loop is CASSPRGDTQYF. The CDR3 bases are TGTGCCAGCAGCCCTAGGGGAGATACGCAGTATTTT.

This chain links TRBV19 with TRBJ1-2; 8 nucleotides align to TRBD1. In germline, CDR1 is LNHDA, CDR2 SQIVND (reference sequence). Trimming took 7 bases from V and 6 from J; bases not matched to a gene: 13. The CDR3 runs 15 residues. Here the CDR3 DNA reads TGTGCCAGTAACCGCAGGGGGCGCGATTTTGATGGCTACACCTTC. Its translation: CASNRRGRDFDGYTF.